This entry features one T cell receptor beta chain sequence. The antigen is undetermined. The entry originates in a study of graft-versus-host responses after intestinal transplantation. Study overall: All recipients got anti-thymocyte globulin induction, then tacrolimus and steroids for about 3 years. Findings and limits, study-wide: Researchers found GvH clones in recipient marrow, and some showed up first in ileum or blood. With peak circulating GvH clone levels came an association with early post-transplant HvG declines. Allograft clonal ratios (graft-versus-host to host-versus-graft) were high in patients who had graft-donor T cell macrochimerism.

Assay: immunoSEQ multiplex PCR; the TCRdb copy retains only in-frame clones and omits some. Of more than 55,000 clones detected, 80% to 90% appear once; the ten largest clones hold around 1.5%. This CDR3 has 12 amino acids. The germline CDR1 and CDR2 sequences are SQVTM and ANQGSEA. Between the trimmed V and J ends, which lost 5 bases and 6 bases, there was a span of 13 bases. The specimen was PBMCs, collected 26 days after transplant. The V call is TRBV29-1, the J call TRBJ1-2; no definite D call. This receptor was obtained from a human patient who received an intestinal transplant, so some T cells may come from the graft donor. The CDR3 region is CSVTSGGNGYTF. DNA of the CDR3: TGCAGCGTTACCTCCGGAGGGAATGGCTACACCTTC.